A few counts support the clone carrying this T cell receptor beta chain. Its target is unknown. Donors contributed one heparinised blood draw apiece, averaging about 120 mL. The CDR3 consists of 12 residues. CDR1 and CDR2 (germline): ENHRY, SYGVKD. The V end lost 10 bases, the J end lost 6 bases, and 15 bases lay between the germline ends. This specimen comes from a study of beta chain features in type 1 diabetes. TCRB transcripts that were expressed got sequenced, as all of the isolated RNA had been reverse transcribed. Sequencing used immunoSEQ multiplex PCR; TCRdb keeps in-frame clones, though not all of them. The table lists 550,000 to 850,000 clones, about an eighth of them singletons. Study-level points and caveats: Equally in patients and controls, shorter templates might have been favored by PCR. Type 1 diabetes patients had TCRB CDR3s that were shorter (moderately but significantly so) in all four CD4+ subsets.

The V and J genes are TRBV10-3 and TRBJ1-2; D unclear. The receptor's source is a man in his late teens or twenties with type 1 diabetes. The source material was naive CD4+ T cells from blood. The chain's CDR3 is CATRLEAHGYTF. DNA for the CDR3: TGTGCCACCCGACTTGAGGCCCATGGCTACACCTTC.